Following are 17 T cell receptor beta chains from one sample sequenced in a study of shared T cell receptors in the human thymus. Using immunoSEQ multiplex PCR, the repertoire was profiled, and TCRdb retains in-frame clones only, with some absent. The sample records around 730,000 clones, approximately 85% being singletons. These data were also filed under a second study, of human thymus T cells.

Sequencing used thymocytes. These receptors were collected from a girl less than two years old with a congenital heart defect.

V usage is TRBV4-3 and J usage is TRBJ2-2; D call uncertain. The V and J ends lost 0 bases and 5 bases respectively, with 10 bases between them. CDR1 is LGHNA and CDR2 is YSLEER in the germline V gene. The CDR3 has 15 residues. In nucleotides, the CDR3 is TGCGCCAGCAGCCAAGATCACAGATGGACCGGGGAGCTGTTTTTT. Amino acid sequence: CASSQDHRWTGELFF.

The genes are TRBV19 and TRBJ1-3; D remains ambiguous. Germline V gene sequence: CDR1 LNHDA, CDR2 SQIVND (reference sequence). V dropped 7 bases and J dropped 2 bases, with 6 bases sitting between them. The CDR3 totals 12 residues. In DNA, the CDR3 is TGTGCCAGTACCACTGCTGGAAACACCATATATTTT. It encodes CASTTAGNTIYF.

In the case of this clone: This specimen includes other DNA sequences encoding the same CDR3. The chain combines TRBV2 with TRBJ1-6, with D possibly matching TRBD1 (5 bases). Trimming pared 8 bases from V and 7 bases from J, leaving 9 bases between. The germline CDR1 and CDR2 sequences are SNHLY and FYNNEI. This CDR3 has 12 amino acids. The DNA of the CDR3 is TGTGCCAGCGGGGCTCGGAATTCACCCCTCCACTTT. This codes for CASGARNSPLHF.

This sequence joins TRBV18 and TRBJ2-7, with TRBD2 matching 7 bases. Losses at the gene ends were 3 bases for V and 12 bases for J; bases not matched to a gene: 17. CDR1 and CDR2 (germline): KGHSH, LQKENI. The CDR3 is 15 amino acids. The CDR3 region has the DNA TGTGCCAGCTCACCGGCGGCGGGGAGGGAGGAGAAGAGGTACTTC. Amino acid sequence: CASSPAAGREEKRYF. The whole variable domain, filled in from reference TRBV18 and TRBJ2-7, reads NAGVMQNPRHLVRRRGQEARLRCSPMKGHSHVYWYRQLPEEGLKFMVYLQKENIIDESGMPKERFSAEFPKEGPSILRIQQVVRGDSAAYFCASSPAAGREEKRYFGPGTRLTVT.

The V and J genes are TRBV6-1 and TRBJ2-5; tentatively, D is TRBD2 (7 bases). Per the germline V gene, CDR1 is MNHNS and CDR2 is SASEGT. V was pared by 8 bases and J by 4 bases, with 17 bases between. This CDR3 is built from 14 residues. CDR3 in amino acids: CASDHGGRGETQYF. As DNA, the CDR3 is TGTGCCAGCGATCACGGGGGGCGAGGAGAGACCCAGTACTTC.

The chain has TRBV7-2 and TRBJ2-3; 14 nucleotides agree with TRBD2. From germline, CDR1 is SGHTA and CDR2 FQGNSA. This CDR3 contains 15 residues. The junction had 2 bases not matched to a gene; V was cut back by 5 bases and J by 4 bases. The CDR3 protein is CASSMGLAGADTQYF. In DNA, the CDR3 is TGTGCCAGCAGCATGGGACTAGCGGGGGCAGATACGCAGTATTTT.

This chain connects TRBV4-1 to TRBJ2-5; possibly TRBD2 for D (6 bases). Trimming took off 4 bases at V and 5 bases at J, with 11 bases between the two ends. The CDR3 runs to 13 residues. Germline V gene data show CDR1 as MGHRA and CDR2 as YSYEKL. The CDR3: CASSPGLKETQYF. CDR3 nucleotides: TGCGCCAGCAGCCCGGGACTCAAGGAGACCCAGTACTTC.

The rearrangement joins TRBV6-4 to TRBJ2-1; TRBD2 might be the D (6 bases). CDR1 is MRHNA, CDR2 SNTAGT, per germline. The V gene lost 4 bases and the J gene lost 1 base, with 11 bases spanning the gap. There are 15 residues in the CDR3. The CDR3 DNA reads as TGTGCCAGCAGTGTAGCGGTTGGTTCCTACAATGAGCAGTTCTTC. It codes for CASSVAVGSYNEQFF.

The chain uses TRBV6-5 and TRBJ2-1; possible D gene TRBD1, 5 bases. Germline CDR1 and CDR2: MNHEY and SVGAGI. The ends were cut back, 3 bases at V and 5 bases at J, with 11 bases in the middle. This CDR3 region has 14 residues. The DNA for the CDR3 is TGTGCCAGCAGTTATACAGGAAAGAACAATGAGCAGTTCTTC. This sequence encodes CASSYTGKNNEQFF.

This rearrangement joins TRBV5-1 to TRBJ2-5; TRBD1 matches 8 bases. There are 15 residues in the CDR3. Germline V gene sequence: CDR1 SGHRS, CDR2 YFSETQ. Losses at the gene ends were 0 bases for V and 5 bases for J; bases not matched to a gene: 6. The CDR3 reads CASSLAQGVKETQYF. CDR3 coding DNA: TGCGCCAGCAGCTTGGCACAGGGGGTCAAGGAGACCCAGTACTTC.

The rearrangement uses TRBV7-2 and TRBJ1-3; 10 positions agree with TRBD1. In germline, CDR1 is SGHTA, CDR2 FQGNSA. V trimming: 3 bases; J trimming: 10 bases; junction bases outside the gene matches: 9. This CDR3 comprises 15 residues. In DNA, the CDR3 is TGTGCCAGCAGCTTTTCGGGACAGGGGTTCGGGACCATATATTTT. It yields the protein CASSFSGQGFGTIYF.

This chain links TRBV4-1 with TRBJ1-1, with 10 bases aligning to TRBD1. V lost 2 bases, J lost 5 bases, and 14 bases stayed unmatched. This CDR3 spans 18 amino acids. CDR1 and CDR2 from the germline V gene are MGHRA and YSYEKL. Here the CDR3 DNA reads TGCGCCAGCAGCCAACCCGCACCGGGACAGGGGACGGTAACTGAAGCTTTCTTT. Translated: CASSQPAPGQGTVTEAFF.

This clone was observed once. V is TRBV7-2 and J is TRBJ2-7; 13 bases align to TRBD2. Germline loops: CDR1 SGHTA, CDR2 FQGNSA. The CDR3 is made up of 15 amino acids. Losses at the gene ends were 5 bases for V and 2 bases for J; bases not matched to a gene: 3. CDR3 nucleotide sequence: TGTGCCAGCAGCCTGGGACTAGCGGGGCCCTACGAGCAGTACTTC. Its protein is CASSLGLAGPYEQYF.

The chain combines TRBV9 with TRBJ1-1; 9 positions agree with TRBD1. Germline CDR1 reads SGDLS; CDR2 reads YYNGEE. The trim removed 3 bases at V and 1 base at J, leaving 10 bases unmatched. CDR3 size: 17 residues. CDR3 DNA: TGTGCCAGCAGCGGGGGACAGGGCGGAAGGGCGAACACTGAAGCTTTCTTT. It codes for CASSGGQGGRANTEAFF.

The chain couples TRBV27 to TRBJ1-5; 7 bases line up with TRBD1. This CDR3 comprises 17 residues. From germline, CDR1 is MNHEY and CDR2 SMNVEV (reference sequence). The junction had 10 bases not matched to a gene; V was cut back by 5 bases and J by 0 bases. The CDR3 nucleotides read TGTGCCAGCAGTAGCAGGACAGGAGAAAATAGCAATCAGCCCCAGCATTTT. Protein sequence: CASSSRTGENSNQPQHF.

Only one count was recorded for this clone. The genes are TRBV10-2 and TRBJ1-2, with D possibly being TRBD1 (5 bases). V dropped 0 bases and J dropped 5 bases, with 19 bases sitting between them. Per the germline V gene, CDR1 is WSHSY and CDR2 is SAAADI. The CDR3 covers 17 residues. The DNA of the CDR3 is TGCGCCAGCAGTGAGTCTCTAATAGCAGGGAGGCTATATGGCTACACCTTC. It yields the protein CASSESLIAGRLYGYTF.

The chain carries TRBV4-1 and TRBJ2-3; D possibly corresponds to TRBD2 (6 bases). V lost 1 base to trimming and J lost 6 bases, with 14 bases between them. The germline CDR1 and CDR2 sequences are MGHRA and YSYEKL. The CDR3 totals 15 residues. CDR3 sequence: CASSQAAGRRDTQYF. CDR3 in DNA: TGCGCCAGCAGCCAAGCGGCGGGAAGACGGGATACGCAGTATTTT.